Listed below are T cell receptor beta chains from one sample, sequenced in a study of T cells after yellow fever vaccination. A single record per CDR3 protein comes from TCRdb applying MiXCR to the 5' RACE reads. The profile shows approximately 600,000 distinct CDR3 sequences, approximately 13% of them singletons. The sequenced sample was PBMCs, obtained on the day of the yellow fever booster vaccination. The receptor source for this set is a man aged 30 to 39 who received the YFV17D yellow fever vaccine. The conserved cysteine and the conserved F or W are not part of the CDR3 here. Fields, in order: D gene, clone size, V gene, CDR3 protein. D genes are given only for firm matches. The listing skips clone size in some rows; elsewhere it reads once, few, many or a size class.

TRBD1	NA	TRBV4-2	ASSQATGAYEQY
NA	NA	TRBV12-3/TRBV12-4	ASSRPRESTQY
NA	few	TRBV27	ASSLQPGHYNSPLH
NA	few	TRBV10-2	ASRIGESSYNEQF
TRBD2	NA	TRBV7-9	ASSATSGRAFYHEQY
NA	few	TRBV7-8	ASSSSRGLPRLDTQY
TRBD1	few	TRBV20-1	SAREGQGFYEQY
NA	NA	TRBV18	ASSPGPNQGEQF
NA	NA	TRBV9	ASRGLF
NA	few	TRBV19	ASKSGGLNVETQY
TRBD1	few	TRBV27	ASSYEPGTGEAF
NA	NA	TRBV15	ATSSLRTEDTQY
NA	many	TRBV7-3	ASSLSGSQETQY
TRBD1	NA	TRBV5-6	ASSRGNRGEETQY
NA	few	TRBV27	ASSFQEDYGYT
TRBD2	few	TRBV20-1	SASRTSGSTDTQY
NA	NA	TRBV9	ASSVGGGANTGELF
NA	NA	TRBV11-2	ASSLALGLVQETQY
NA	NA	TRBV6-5	ASSYGPGNTEAF
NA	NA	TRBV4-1	ASSHEIVQPLH
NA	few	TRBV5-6	ASSFGTGVGETQY
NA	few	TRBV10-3	ATGLGDTQY
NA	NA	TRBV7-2	ASSLVSGHNEQF
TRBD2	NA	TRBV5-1	ASSWPLAGVNNEQF
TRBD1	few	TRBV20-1	SASWDRRNEQF
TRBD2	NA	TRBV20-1	SASLGGFYNEQF
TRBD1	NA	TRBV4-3	ASSQDWGEGQGAYEQY
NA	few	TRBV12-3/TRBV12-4	ASKPGLGGSYEQY
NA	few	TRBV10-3	AISELKGKTGANVLT
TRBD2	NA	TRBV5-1	ASSSRYSGSLYNEQF
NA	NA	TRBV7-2	ASSLTWGPYGYT
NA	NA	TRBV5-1	ASSYTPTNTGELF
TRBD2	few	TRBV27	ASSPRREGYEQY
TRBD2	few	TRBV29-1	SVTGLAGDEQY
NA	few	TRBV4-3	ASSQPRTGELF
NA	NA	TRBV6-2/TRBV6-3	ASSYSREGGEQF
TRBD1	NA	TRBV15	ATSRAQGMNTEAF
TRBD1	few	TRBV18	ASSPGEQGWDQPQH
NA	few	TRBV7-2	ASSLNTGKRQY
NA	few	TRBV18	ASSFSPDGNTGELF
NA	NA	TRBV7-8	ASSPSFGGGELF
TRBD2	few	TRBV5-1	ASSRSSGVNTGELF
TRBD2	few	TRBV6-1	ASGTSFHYEQY
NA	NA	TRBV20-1	SARDPPGSSNYGYT
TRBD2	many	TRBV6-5	ASIGGGRAMNEQY
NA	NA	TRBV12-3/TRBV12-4	ASSFQAYEQY
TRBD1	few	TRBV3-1	ASSQATGVWGELF
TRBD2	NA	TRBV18	ASSALAGSETQY
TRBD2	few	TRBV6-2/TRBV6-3	ASSYKIAGSSYEQY
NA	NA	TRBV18	ASSPSGEGRYEQY
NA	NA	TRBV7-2	TSSLGPGINSPLH
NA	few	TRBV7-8	ASSRLASGKNIQY
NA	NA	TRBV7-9	ASSLEGITDTQY
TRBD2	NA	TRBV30	AWSVGLAGPDTQY
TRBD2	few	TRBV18	ASSPASGNNEQF
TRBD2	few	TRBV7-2	ASSFSGGASTDTQY
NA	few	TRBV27	ASSLNNNEQF
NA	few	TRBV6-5	ASSYSAGAASGANVLT
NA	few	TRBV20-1	SARPSGLLNTEAF
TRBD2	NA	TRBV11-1	ASSSSRLAGGPWTGELF